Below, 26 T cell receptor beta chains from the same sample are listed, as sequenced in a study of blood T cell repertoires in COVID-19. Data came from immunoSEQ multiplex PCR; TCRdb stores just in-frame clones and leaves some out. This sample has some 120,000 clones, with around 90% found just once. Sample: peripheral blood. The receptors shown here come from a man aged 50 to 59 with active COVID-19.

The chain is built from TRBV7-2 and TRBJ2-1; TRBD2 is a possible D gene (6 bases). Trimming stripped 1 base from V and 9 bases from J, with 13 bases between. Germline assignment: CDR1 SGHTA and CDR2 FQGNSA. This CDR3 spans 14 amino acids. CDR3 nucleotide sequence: TGTGCCAGCAGCTTAGAGTTAGCGGTAGGTGAGCAGTTCTTC. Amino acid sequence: CASSLELAVGEQFF.

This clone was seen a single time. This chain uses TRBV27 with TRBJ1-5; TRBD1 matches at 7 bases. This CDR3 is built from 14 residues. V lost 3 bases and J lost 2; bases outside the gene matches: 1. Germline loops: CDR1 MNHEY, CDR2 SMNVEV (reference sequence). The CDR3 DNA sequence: TGTGCCAGCAGTTTTGGACAGGGCAATCAGCCCCAGCATTTT. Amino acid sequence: CASSFGQGNQPQHF.

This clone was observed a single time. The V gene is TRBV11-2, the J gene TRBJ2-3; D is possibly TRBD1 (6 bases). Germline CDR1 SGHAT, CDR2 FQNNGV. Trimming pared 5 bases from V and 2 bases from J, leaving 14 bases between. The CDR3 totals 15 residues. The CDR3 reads CASSKPQGTTDTQYF. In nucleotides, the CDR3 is TGTGCCAGCAGCAAACCCCAGGGGACCACAGATACGCAGTATTTT.

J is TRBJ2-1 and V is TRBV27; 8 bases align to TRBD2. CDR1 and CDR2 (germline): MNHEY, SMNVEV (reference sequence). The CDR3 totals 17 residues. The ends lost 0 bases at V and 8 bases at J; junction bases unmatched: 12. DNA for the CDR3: TGTGCCAGCAGTTTATCCCTCGCTCGCGGGAGGCCGTATGAGCAGTTCTTC. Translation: CASSLSLARGRPYEQFF.

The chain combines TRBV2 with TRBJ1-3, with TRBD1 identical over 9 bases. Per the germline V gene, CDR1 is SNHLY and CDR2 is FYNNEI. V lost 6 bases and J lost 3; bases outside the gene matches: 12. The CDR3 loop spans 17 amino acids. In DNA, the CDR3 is TGTGCCAGCAGCAGTACAGGGGGCGCAAGGGGTGGAAACACCATATATTTT. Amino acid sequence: CASSSTGGARGGNTIYF.

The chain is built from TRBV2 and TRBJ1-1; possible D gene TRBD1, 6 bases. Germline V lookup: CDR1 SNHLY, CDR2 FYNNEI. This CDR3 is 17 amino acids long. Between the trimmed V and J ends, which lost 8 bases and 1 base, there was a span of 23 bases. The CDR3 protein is CASLTAASQGQNTEAFF. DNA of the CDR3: TGTGCCAGCTTAACGGCCGCTTCACAGGGACAGAACACTGAAGCTTTCTTT.

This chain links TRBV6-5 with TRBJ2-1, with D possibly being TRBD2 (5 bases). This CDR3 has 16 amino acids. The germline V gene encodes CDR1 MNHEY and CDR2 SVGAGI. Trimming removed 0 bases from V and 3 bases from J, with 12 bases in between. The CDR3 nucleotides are TGTGCCAGCAGTTACTCTCTAGCCCAAGACTACAATGAGCAGTTCTTC. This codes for CASSYSLAQDYNEQFF.

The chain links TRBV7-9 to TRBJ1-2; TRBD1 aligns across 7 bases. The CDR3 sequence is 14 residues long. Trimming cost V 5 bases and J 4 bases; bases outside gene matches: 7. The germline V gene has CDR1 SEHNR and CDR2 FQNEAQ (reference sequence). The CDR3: CASSRPGQIYGYTF. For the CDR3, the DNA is TGTGCCAGCAGCCGACCGGGACAGATCTATGGCTACACCTTC.

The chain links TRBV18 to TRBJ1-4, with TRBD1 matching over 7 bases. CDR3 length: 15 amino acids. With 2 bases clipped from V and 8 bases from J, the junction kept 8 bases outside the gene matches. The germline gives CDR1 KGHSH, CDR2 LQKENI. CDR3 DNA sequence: TGTGCCAGCTCACCATCCCCGGACAGGAGGGAAAAACTGTTTTTT. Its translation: CASSPSPDRREKLFF.

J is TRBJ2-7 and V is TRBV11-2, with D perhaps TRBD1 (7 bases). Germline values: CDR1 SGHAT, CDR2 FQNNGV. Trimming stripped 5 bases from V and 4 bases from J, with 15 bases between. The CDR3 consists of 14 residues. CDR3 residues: CASSPRGDRYEQYV. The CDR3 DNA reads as TGTGCCAGCAGCCCCAGGGGGGATAGATACGAGCAGTACGTC.

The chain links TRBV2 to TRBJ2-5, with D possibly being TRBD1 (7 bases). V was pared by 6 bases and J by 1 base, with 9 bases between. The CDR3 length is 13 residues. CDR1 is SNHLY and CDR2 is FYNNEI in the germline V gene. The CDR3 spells CASSRGAQETQYF. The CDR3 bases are TGTGCCAGCAGCAGGGGGGCCCAAGAGACCCAGTACTTC.

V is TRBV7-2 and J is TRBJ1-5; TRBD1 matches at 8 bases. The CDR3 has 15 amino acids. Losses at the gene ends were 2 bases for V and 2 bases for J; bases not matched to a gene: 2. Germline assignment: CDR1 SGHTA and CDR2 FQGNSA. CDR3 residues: CASSLTGQGNQPQHF. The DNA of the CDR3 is TGTGCCAGCAGCTTAACGGGACAGGGCAATCAGCCCCAGCATTTT.

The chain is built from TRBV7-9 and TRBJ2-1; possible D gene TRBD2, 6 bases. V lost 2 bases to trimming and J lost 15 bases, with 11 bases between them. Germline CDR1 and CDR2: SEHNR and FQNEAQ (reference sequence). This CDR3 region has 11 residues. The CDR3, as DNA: TGTGCCAGCAGCTTAACGGAGGGCCCGTTCTTC. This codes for CASSLTEGPFF.

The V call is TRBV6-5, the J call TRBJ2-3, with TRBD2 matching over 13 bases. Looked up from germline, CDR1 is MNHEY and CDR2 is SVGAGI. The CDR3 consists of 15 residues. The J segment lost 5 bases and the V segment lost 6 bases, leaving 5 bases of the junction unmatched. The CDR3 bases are TGTGCCAGCAGGATACTAGCGGGAGGGGGAGATACGCAGTATTTT. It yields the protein CASRILAGGGDTQYF.

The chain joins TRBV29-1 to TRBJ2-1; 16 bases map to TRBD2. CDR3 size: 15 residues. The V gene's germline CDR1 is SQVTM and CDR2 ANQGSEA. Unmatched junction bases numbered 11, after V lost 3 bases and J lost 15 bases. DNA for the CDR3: TGCAGCGTTGACGATACCGGGACTAGCGGGAGGGGGGGGTTCTTC. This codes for CSVDDTGTSGRGGFF.

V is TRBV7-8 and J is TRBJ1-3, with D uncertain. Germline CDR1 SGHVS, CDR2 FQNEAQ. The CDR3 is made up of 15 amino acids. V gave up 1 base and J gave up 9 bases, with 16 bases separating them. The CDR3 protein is CASSLVSPSTSTIYF. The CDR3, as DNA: TGTGCCAGCAGCTTAGTGTCCCCTTCGACTTCCACCATATATTTT.

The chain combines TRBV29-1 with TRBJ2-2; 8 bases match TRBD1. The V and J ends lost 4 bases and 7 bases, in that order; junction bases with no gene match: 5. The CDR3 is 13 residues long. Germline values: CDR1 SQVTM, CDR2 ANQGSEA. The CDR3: CSVALDRVGELFF. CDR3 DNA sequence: TGCAGCGTTGCATTGGACAGGGTCGGGGAGCTGTTTTTT.

Written as DNA, the CDR3 is TGTGCCAGCAGTTACCCGCTGGGGGGAAGCTCCTATAATTCACCCCTCCACTTT. Translated, it gives CASSYPLGGSSYNSPLHF. This chain joins TRBV6-2 or TRBV6-3 and TRBJ1-6; tentatively, D is TRBD1 (5 bases). V was pared by 2 bases and J by 0 bases, with 14 bases between. The germline V gene has CDR1 MNHEY and CDR2 SVGEGT. The CDR3 runs 18 residues.

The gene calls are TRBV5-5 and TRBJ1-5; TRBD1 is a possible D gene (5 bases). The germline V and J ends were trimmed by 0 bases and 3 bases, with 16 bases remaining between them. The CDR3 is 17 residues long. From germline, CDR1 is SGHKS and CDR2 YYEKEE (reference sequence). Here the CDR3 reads CASSLDGTGPDNQPQHF. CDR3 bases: TGTGCCAGCAGCTTGGATGGTACAGGCCCTGACAATCAGCCCCAGCATTTT.

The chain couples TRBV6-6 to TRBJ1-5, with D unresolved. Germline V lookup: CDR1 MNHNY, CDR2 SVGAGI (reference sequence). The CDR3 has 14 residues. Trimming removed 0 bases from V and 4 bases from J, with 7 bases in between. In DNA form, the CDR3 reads TGTGCCAGCAGTTACTCCACTCATAATCAGCCCCAGCATTTT. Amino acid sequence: CASSYSTHNQPQHF.

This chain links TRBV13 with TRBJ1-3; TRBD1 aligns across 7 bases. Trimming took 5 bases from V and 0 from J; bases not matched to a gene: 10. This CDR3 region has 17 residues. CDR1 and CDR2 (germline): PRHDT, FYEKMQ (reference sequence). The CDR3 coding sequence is TGTGCCAGCAGCAAACGACAGGGAAGCCTCTCTGGAAACACCATATATTTT. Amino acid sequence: CASSKRQGSLSGNTIYF.

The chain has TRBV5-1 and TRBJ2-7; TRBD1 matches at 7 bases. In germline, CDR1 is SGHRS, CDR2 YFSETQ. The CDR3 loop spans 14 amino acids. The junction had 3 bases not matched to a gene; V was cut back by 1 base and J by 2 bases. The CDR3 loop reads CASSLWTGTYEQYF. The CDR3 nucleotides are TGCGCCAGCAGCTTGTGGACAGGCACCTACGAGCAGTACTTC.

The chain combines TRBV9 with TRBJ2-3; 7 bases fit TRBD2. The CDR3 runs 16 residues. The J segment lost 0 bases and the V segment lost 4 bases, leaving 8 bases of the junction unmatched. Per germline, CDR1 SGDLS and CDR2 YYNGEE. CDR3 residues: CASSPLGGTSTDTQYF. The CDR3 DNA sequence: TGTGCCAGCAGCCCCTTGGGGGGGACTAGCACAGATACGCAGTATTTT.

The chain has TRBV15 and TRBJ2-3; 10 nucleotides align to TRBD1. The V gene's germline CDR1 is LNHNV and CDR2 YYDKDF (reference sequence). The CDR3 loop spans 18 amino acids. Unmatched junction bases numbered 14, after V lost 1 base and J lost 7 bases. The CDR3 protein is CATSRARTGTGVTNTQYF. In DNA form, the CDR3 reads TGTGCCACCAGCAGAGCTCGTACCGGGACAGGGGTTACGAATACGCAGTATTTT.

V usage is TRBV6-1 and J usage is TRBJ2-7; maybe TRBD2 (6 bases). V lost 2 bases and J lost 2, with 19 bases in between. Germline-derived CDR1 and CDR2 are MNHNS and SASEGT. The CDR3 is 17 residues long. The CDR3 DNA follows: TGTGCCAGCAGTGAATTCGGGACTTCCTCAACCCCCTACGAGCAGTACTTC. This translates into CASSEFGTSSTPYEQYF.

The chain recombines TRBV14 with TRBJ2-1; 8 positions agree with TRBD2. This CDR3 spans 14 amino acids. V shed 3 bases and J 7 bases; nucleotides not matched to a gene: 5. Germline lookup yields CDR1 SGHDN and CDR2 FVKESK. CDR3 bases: TGTGCCAGCAGCCATTCCGGGACTAGAAATGAGCAGTTCTTC. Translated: CASSHSGTRNEQFF. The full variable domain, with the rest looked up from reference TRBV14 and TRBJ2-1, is EAGVTQFPSHSVIEKGQTVTLRCDPISGHDNLYWYRRVMGKEIKFLLHFVKESKQDESGMPNNRFLAERTGGTYSTLKVQPAELEDSGVYFCASSHSGTRNEQFFGPGTRLTVL.